The 18 T cell receptor beta chains reported below all come from one sample, sequenced in a study of T cells in localized non-small cell lung cancer. Profiled with immunoSEQ multiplex PCR; TCRdb holds only in-frame clones, not every one. The sample yields about 2,000 clones, around 29% seen once. The material was normal lung tissue next to the tumor, obtained before any cancer treatment. The origin of the receptors is a female donor aged 60 or older with stage I lung adenocarcinoma.

By its share, this clone is medium-sized. The CDR3 DNA follows: TGTGCCAGCAGCTTAGATCGAAACGCCTACAATGAGCAGTTCTTC. Translating gives CASSLDRNAYNEQFF. The chain employs TRBV11-3 and TRBJ2-1, with unresolved D. Trimming took 0 bases from V and 2 from J, leaving 8 bases between them. Germline V CDR1 and CDR2: SGHNT, YENEEA. The CDR3 spans 15 residues.

The V gene is TRBV19, the J gene TRBJ2-3, with D unclear. The ends were cut back, 5 bases at V and 13 bases at J, with 13 bases in the middle. The CDR3 consists of 11 residues. CDR1 and CDR2 (germline): LNHDA, SQIVND (reference sequence). CDR3 region: CASSFRHAKYF. CDR3 in DNA: TGTGCCAGTAGTTTTCGACACGCAAAGTATTTT.

The chain carries TRBV2 and TRBJ1-3; no definite D call. The CDR3 contains 15 residues. Germline values: CDR1 SNHLY, CDR2 FYNNEI. V was pared by 7 bases and J by 4 bases, with 17 bases between. CDR3 DNA sequence: TGTGCCAGCAACTTCGGGATTCCCGTCGGAAACACCATATATTTT. This codes for CASNFGIPVGNTIYF. Full variable domain (rest looked up from reference TRBV2 and TRBJ1-3): EPEVTQTPSHQVTQMGQEVILRCVPISNHLYFYWYRQILGQKVEFLVSFYNNEISEKSEIFDDQFSVERPDGSNFTLKIRSTKLEDSAMYFCASNFGIPVGNTIYFGEGSWLTVV.

This sequence joins TRBV14 and TRBJ1-1; D remains unclear. The CDR3 is made up of 16 amino acids. Trimming stripped 7 bases from V and 0 bases from J, with 18 bases between. The germline gives CDR1 SGHDN, CDR2 FVKESK. The CDR3 here is CASMPAQRAMNTEAFF. CDR3 DNA sequence: TGTGCCAGCATGCCCGCGCAGAGGGCCATGAACACTGAAGCTTTCTTT.

The rearrangement links TRBV16 to TRBJ2-1; 8 nucleotides match TRBD2. From germline, CDR1 is KGHSY and CDR2 FQNENV. This CDR3 has 16 amino acids. Trimming took 7 bases from V and 8 from J; bases not matched to a gene: 16. The CDR3 sequence is CASTFDRASGRHEQFF. For the CDR3, the DNA is TGTGCCAGCACCTTCGATAGGGCTAGCGGGCGACATGAGCAGTTCTTC. Looking up the rest from reference TRBV16 and TRBJ2-1 gives the full variable domain: GEEVAQTPKHLVRGEGQKAKLYCAPIKGHSYVFWYQQVLKNEFKFLISFQNENVFDETGMPKERFSAKCLPNSPCSLEIQATKLEDSAVYFCASTFDRASGRHEQFFGPGTRLTVL.

The rearrangement uses TRBV28 and TRBJ1-6; D is unclear. The CDR3 is 12 residues long. V gave up 7 bases and J gave up 17 bases, with 18 bases separating them. CDR1 is MDHEN, CDR2 SYDVKM, per germline. CDR3 nucleotide sequence: TGTGCCAGCACCTACGGAGGCGGTGTTATCCACTTT. Translated: CASTYGGGVIHF. Based on the CDR3 plus reference TRBV28 and TRBJ1-6, the full variable domain is DVKVTQSSRYLVKRTGEKVFLECVQDMDHENMFWYRQDPGLGLRLIYFSYDVKMKEKGDIPEGYSVSREKKERFSLILESASTNQTSMYLCASTYGGGVIHFGNGTRLTVT.

J is TRBJ2-7 and V is TRBV18; D gene ambiguous. Trimming shortened V by 8 bases and J by 2 bases, and 13 bases separated the two germline ends. The CDR3 length is 13 residues. Per germline, CDR1 KGHSH and CDR2 LQKENI. The DNA for the CDR3 is TGTGCCAGCGGTCTCCAGCAAGCCTACGAGCAGTACTTC. Translation: CASGLQQAYEQYF.

This clone was seen only a few times. The chain carries TRBV11-3 and TRBJ2-1; 10 bases are shared with TRBD2. Germline values: CDR1 SGHNT, CDR2 YENEEA. V lost 3 bases and J lost 5; bases outside the gene matches: 4. CDR3 length: 15 amino acids. This chain's CDR3 is CASSLGLAKNNEQFF. CDR3 DNA sequence: TGTGCCAGCAGCTTGGGACTAGCGAAAAACAATGAGCAGTTCTTC.

This clone was found a few times. V is TRBV11-3 and J is TRBJ1-1; D gene unclear. The germline V gene has CDR1 SGHNT and CDR2 YENEEA. Deletions cut 3 bases from V and 0 bases from J, with 8 bases between. This CDR3 has 14 residues. The CDR3 spells CASSFSRMNTEAFF. The CDR3 region has the DNA TGTGCCAGCAGCTTTTCCCGCATGAACACTGAAGCTTTCTTT.

The chain joins TRBV15 to TRBJ2-3; tentatively, D is TRBD2 (6 bases). The germline V gene encodes CDR1 LNHNV and CDR2 YYDKDF (reference sequence). V lost 0 bases and J lost 6, with 13 bases in between. The CDR3 consists of 15 residues. The CDR3: CATSRDSGREDTQYF. CDR3 bases: TGTGCCACCAGCAGAGATTCGGGCCGGGAGGATACGCAGTATTTT.

The rearrangement links TRBV19 to TRBJ2-7, with unresolved D. V gave up 7 bases and J gave up 4 bases, with 14 bases separating them. Germline CDR1 and CDR2: LNHDA and SQIVND (reference sequence). The CDR3 is 13 amino acids. CDR3 DNA sequence: TGTGCCAGTATGGATTCAAACCTTTACGAGCAGTACTTC. The encoded protein is CASMDSNLYEQYF. The entire variable domain, with the rest obtained from reference TRBV19 and TRBJ2-7, is as follows: DGGITQSPKYLFRKEGQNVTLSCEQNLNHDAMYWYRQDPGQGLRLIYYSQIVNDFQKGDIAEGYSVSREKKESFPLTVTSAQKNPTAFYLCASMDSNLYEQYFGPGTRLTVT.

This clone appeared a few times. The chain links TRBV6-8 to TRBJ2-3; 14 nucleotides line up with TRBD2. Germline values: CDR1 MNHGY, CDR2 SAAAGT. Trimming at V came to 4 bases and at J to 4 bases, leaving 7 bases not matched to a gene. The CDR3 runs to 17 residues. The CDR3 nucleotides are TGTGCCAGCAGTTCGGGCTTGACTAGCGGGAGGGCAGATACGCAGTATTTT. Its protein is CASSSGLTSGRADTQYF.

The chain joins TRBV28 to TRBJ1-2; D gene ambiguous. The CDR3 contains 14 residues. Germline V gene sequence: CDR1 MDHEN, CDR2 SYDVKM. V lost 7 bases to trimming and J lost 3 bases, with 15 bases between them. CDR3 loop: CASTSPGRDYGYTF. The CDR3, as DNA: TGTGCCAGCACCTCTCCGGGCCGCGACTATGGCTACACCTTC.

The chain carries TRBV6-8 and TRBJ1-1; perhaps TRBD1 as D (5 bases). The germline V gene encodes CDR1 MNHGY and CDR2 SAAAGT. The CDR3 extends over 14 amino acids. V was pared by 4 bases and J by 3 bases, with 12 bases between. The CDR3 is CASSSRGPDTEAFF. In nucleotides, the CDR3 is TGTGCCAGCAGTTCGAGGGGTCCGGACACTGAAGCTTTCTTT.

This clone has a handful of counts. V and J are TRBV6-8 and TRBJ1-1; weak D call: TRBD1 (6 bases). V lost 5 bases to trimming and J lost 1 base, with 14 bases between them. The CDR3 runs to 15 residues. The germline V gene has CDR1 MNHGY and CDR2 SAAAGT. CDR3 sequence: CASSGLRGGNTEAFF. In nucleotides, the CDR3 is TGTGCCAGCAGTGGCCTAAGGGGGGGGAACACTGAAGCTTTCTTT.

This clone has a handful of counts. The chain links TRBV19 to TRBJ1-5; possible D gene TRBD1, 5 bases. The ends were cut back, 2 bases at V and 0 bases at J, with 17 bases in the middle. This CDR3 region has 18 residues. Germline-derived CDR1 and CDR2 are LNHDA and SQIVND (reference sequence). CDR3 amino acids: CASSIIGGDEYSNQPQHF. CDR3 DNA: TGTGCCAGTAGTATAATCGGAGGGGACGAATATAGCAATCAGCCCCAGCATTTT.

This clone is deemed medium-sized. This rearrangement joins TRBV6-8 to TRBJ2-1; D may be TRBD1 (6 bases). CDR3 length: 13 residues. Germline-derived CDR1 and CDR2 are MNHGY and SAAAGT. Trimming left V 5 bases short and J 10 bases short, with 15 bases between. CDR3 sequence reads: CASSRTDPPEQFF. The CDR3 nucleotides read TGTGCCAGCAGTCGGACAGATCCACCAGAGCAGTTCTTC.

The chain employs TRBV2 and TRBJ2-7; D remains ambiguous. There are 12 residues in the CDR3. Germline CDR1 SNHLY, CDR2 FYNNEI. Trimming took 3 bases from V and 4 from J, leaving 7 bases between them. The DNA for the CDR3 is TGTGCCAGCAGTGAGGGGTTTTACGAGCAGTACTTC. Translation: CASSEGFYEQYF.